Listed here are 2 T cell receptor beta chains from one sample, sequenced in a study of CD8 T cells in ankylosing spondylitis. TCRdb independently ran MiXCR on the 5' RACE reads; one entry per CDR3 protein. The profile shows more than 250,000 distinct CDR3 sequences, roughly 12% of them singletons. The sequenced sample was blood, either unsorted or a sorted T cell fraction (not recorded which). Source of these receptors: a female donor with ankylosing spondylitis or in good health (not recorded which).

This clonotype showed up many times. The gene calls are TRBV11-2 and TRBJ2-7; D is unresolved. Trimming cost V 0 bases and J 6 bases, with 9 bases left between them. Germline V gives CDR1 SGHAT, CDR2 FQNNGV. CDR3 length equals 13 residues. The CDR3 reads CASSLDLLAEQYF. As DNA, the CDR3 is TGTGCCAGCAGCTTAGACCTCCTCGCCGAGCAGTACTTC.

In its sample, this clonotype was seen a few times. The chain recombines TRBV27 with TRBJ1-4; D unresolved. V was shortened by 3 bases and J by 8 bases, with 10 bases between the two germline ends. Per the germline V gene, CDR1 is MNHEY and CDR2 is SMNVEV (reference sequence). This CDR3 has 13 amino acids. CDR3 sequence reads: CASSFAGGEKLFF. CDR3 bases: TGTGCCAGCAGTTTTGCGGGTGGGGAAAAACTGTTTTTT.